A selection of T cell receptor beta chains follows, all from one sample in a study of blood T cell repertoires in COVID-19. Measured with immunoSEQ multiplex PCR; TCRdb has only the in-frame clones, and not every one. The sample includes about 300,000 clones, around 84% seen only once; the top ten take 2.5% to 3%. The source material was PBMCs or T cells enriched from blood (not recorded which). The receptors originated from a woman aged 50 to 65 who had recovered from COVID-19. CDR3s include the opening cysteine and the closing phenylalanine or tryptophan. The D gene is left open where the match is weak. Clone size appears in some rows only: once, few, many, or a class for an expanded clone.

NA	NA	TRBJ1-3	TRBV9	TGTGCCAGCAGCGTCACAGGGATCGTTTCTGGAAACACCATATATTTT	CASSVTGIVSGNTIYF
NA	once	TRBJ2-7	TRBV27	TGTGCCAGCAGTTTGACGGCTAGCGCCTCCTACGAGCAGTACTTC	CASSLTASASYEQYF
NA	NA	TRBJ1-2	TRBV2	TGTGCCAGCAGTGAAATCGGGAGTCGGGTCTATGGCTACACCTTC	CASSEIGSRVYGYTF
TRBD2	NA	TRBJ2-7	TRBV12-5	TGTGCTAGTGGCATTTACCCTAGCGGGAGCTCCTACGAGCAGTACTTC	CASGIYPSGSSYEQYF
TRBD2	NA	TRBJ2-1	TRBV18	TGTGCCAGCTCACCACGACTAGCGGGAGATGAGCAGTTCTTC	CASSPRLAGDEQFF
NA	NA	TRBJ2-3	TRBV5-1	TGCGCCAGCAGGGGGACGGCCTCGGGGGCAGATACGCAGTATTTT	CASRGTASGADTQYF
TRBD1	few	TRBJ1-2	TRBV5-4	TGTGCCAGCAGCCCGGGGACAGGGCGGGTCTCGCTATATGGCTACACCTTC	CASSPGTGRVSLYGYTF
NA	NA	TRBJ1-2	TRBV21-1	TGTGCCAGCAGCAAAGTATCTAGGGGCCTCAGGACAGGGGACGGCTACACCTTC	CASSKVSRGLRTGDGYTF
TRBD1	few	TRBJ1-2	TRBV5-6	TGTGCCAGCAGCTTGGGGACAGGGGGCTATGGCTACACCTTC	CASSLGTGGYGYTF
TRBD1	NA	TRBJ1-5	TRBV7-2	TGTGCCAGCAGCTTACAGGCAGGGGGGTCCAATCAGCCCCAGCATTTT	CASSLQAGGSNQPQHF
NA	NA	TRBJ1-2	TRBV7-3	TGTGCCAGCAGCTTAACGAGAGAGGGGGATGGCTACACCTTC	CASSLTREGDGYTF
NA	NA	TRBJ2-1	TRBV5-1	TGCGCCAGCAGCTTCTCAAGCGAGCAGTTCTTC	CASSFSSEQFF
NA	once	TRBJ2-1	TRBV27	TGTGCCAGCGGGGGGTATGTCGGCAATGAGCAGTTCTTC	CASGGYVGNEQFF
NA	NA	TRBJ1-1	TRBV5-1	TGCGCCAGCAGCTTTTCCCGTACAACCCAGGGAAGTACTGAAGCTTTCTTT	CASSFSRTTQGSTEAFF
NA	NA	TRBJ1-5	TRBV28	TGTGCCAGCAGTTTGGAGCGGGGCCAGCATTTT	CASSLERGQHF
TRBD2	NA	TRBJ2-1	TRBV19	TGTGCCAGTAACCTAGGGGAGGGGATCAATGAGCAGTTCTTC	CASNLGEGINEQFF
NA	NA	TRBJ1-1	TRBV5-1	TGCGCCAGCAGCTTGGGACACAAGAACACTGAAGCTTTCTTT	CASSLGHKNTEAFF
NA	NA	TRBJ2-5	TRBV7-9	TGTGCCAGCAGCTTGATCGGGGTCCAAGAGACCCAGTACTTC	CASSLIGVQETQYF
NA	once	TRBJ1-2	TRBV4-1	TGCGCCAGCAGCCAAAACAGGGTCGATAACTATGGCTACACCTTC	CASSQNRVDNYGYTF
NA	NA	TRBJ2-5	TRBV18	TGTGCCAGCTCACCTTCCGCCAGGGGTGGGGAGACCCAGTACTTC	CASSPSARGGETQYF
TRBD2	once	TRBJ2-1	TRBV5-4	TGTGCCAGCAGCTTGGCTGGCGGGGGTTACAATGAGCAGTTCTTC	CASSLAGGGYNEQFF
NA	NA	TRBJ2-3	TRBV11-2	TGTGCCAGCAGCTTAGTCGGGACTGACACAGATACGCAGTATTTT	CASSLVGTDTDTQYF
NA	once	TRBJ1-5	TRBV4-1	TGCGCCAGCAGCCAAGGCTACGATCAGCCCCAGCATTTT	CASSQGYDQPQHF
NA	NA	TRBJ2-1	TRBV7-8	TGTGCCAGCAGCTTAAGATACGCTAACCCGAGCTCCTACAATGAGCAGTTCTTC	CASSLRYANPSSYNEQFF
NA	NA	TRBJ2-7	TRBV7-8	TGTGCCAGCAGCTTAGCAATGACAGGAACCTCCTACGAGCAGTACTTC	CASSLAMTGTSYEQYF
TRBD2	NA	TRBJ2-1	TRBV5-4	TGTGCCAGCAGCCATAAATCTCCCGGGACTAGCGGGAGGCACAATGAGCAGTTCTTC	CASSHKSPGTSGRHNEQFF
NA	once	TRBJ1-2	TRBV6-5	TGTGCCAGCAGTTACTTACAGGGAGTTTATGGCTACACCTTC	CASSYLQGVYGYTF
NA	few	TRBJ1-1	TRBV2	TGTGCCAGCAAGAGGGATAGGGTCACTGAAGCTTTCTTT	CASKRDRVTEAFF
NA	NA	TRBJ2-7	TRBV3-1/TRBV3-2	TGTGCCAGCAGCTCAGGTGGGGGACTCTACGAGCAGTACTTC	CASSSGGGLYEQYF
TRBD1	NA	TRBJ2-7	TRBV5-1	TGCGCCAGCAGCTTGGCCTGGGGACAGGGGTACGAGCAGTACTTC	CASSLAWGQGYEQYF
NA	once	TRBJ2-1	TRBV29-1	TGCAGCGCCACCTCCGGGCAGCCACTATCCCACGCGGGCTCCTACAATGAGCAGTTCTTC	CSATSGQPLSHAGSYNEQFF
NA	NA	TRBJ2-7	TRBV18	TGTGCCAGCTCACCACCGGGACGGAACAGCGGGTACGAGCAGTACTTC	CASSPPGRNSGYEQYF
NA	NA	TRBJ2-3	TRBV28	TGTGCCAGCAGTTTAGCCAGGGTGCGGACAGATACGCAGTATTTT	CASSLARVRTDTQYF
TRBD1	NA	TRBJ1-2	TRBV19	TGTGCCAGTAGTATTACAACCGGGACAGGGGGAGGCTACACCTTC	CASSITTGTGGGYTF
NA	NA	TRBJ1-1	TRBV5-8	TGTGCCAGCAGCTTGGTGGCGGGCACTGAAGCTTTCTTT	CASSLVAGTEAFF
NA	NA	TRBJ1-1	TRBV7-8	TGTGCCAGCAGCTTAGAAGGCAGGGCGGGAGACACTGAAGCTTTCTTT	CASSLEGRAGDTEAFF
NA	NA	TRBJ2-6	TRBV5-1	TGCGCCAGCAGCTTAGTGGAGTCTGGGGCCAACGTCCTGACTTTC	CASSLVESGANVLTF
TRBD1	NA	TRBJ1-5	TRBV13	TGTGCCAGCAGCTTTTCCACATATCAAAACAGGGGTAGAAGGTGCAATCAGCCCCAGCATTTT	CASSFSTYQNRGRRCNQPQHF
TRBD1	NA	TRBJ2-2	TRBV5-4	TGTGCCAGCAGCTTCTCAGGGGGACCCCCCGGGGAGCTGTTTTTT	CASSFSGGPPGELFF
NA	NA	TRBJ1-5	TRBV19	TGTGCCAGTAGTATGGGGCCCAGCAATCAGCCCCAGCATTTT	CASSMGPSNQPQHF
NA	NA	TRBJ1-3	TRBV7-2	TGTGCCAGCAGCTTCAGGAAACTCTCTGGAAACACCATATATTTT	CASSFRKLSGNTIYF
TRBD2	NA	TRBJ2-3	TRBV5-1	TGCGCCAGCAGCTTAACTAGCGGGGGAAACACAGATACGCAGTATTTT	CASSLTSGGNTDTQYF
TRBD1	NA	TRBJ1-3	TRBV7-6	TGTGCCAGCAGCCGAACAGGGGGAGGAAACACCATATATTTT	CASSRTGGGNTIYF
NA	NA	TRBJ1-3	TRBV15	TGTGCCACCAGCAGAGCGGGGACTGGAAACACCATATATTTT	CATSRAGTGNTIYF
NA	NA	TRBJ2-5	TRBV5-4	TGTGCCAGCAGCTTGGAGGCGGACTTAGCTCAAGAGACCCAGTACTTC	CASSLEADLAQETQYF
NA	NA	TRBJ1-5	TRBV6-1	TGTGCCAGCAGTGAGCCCCGGACAGTTCGGTGGGGCAATCAGCCCCAGCATTTT	CASSEPRTVRWGNQPQHF
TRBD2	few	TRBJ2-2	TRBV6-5	TGTGCCAGCGCGAGCGGGGCGAACACCGGGGAGCTGTTTTTT	CASASGANTGELFF
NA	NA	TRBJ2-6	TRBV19	TGTGCCAGTAGTATCTATAGTGGTTCTGGGGCCAACGTCCTGACTTTC	CASSIYSGSGANVLTF
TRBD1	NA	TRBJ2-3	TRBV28	TGTGCCAGCAGTTTGGGGAGGCAGGGGGCTACGCAGTATTTT	CASSLGRQGATQYF
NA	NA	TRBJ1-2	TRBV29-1	TGCAGCGGGTCCGTCGCGAGCTATGGCTACACCTTC	CSGSVASYGYTF